This T cell receptor beta chain derives from a study of technical replicates of blood from a few donors. Sequencing used immunoSEQ multiplex PCR; TCRdb keeps in-frame clones, though not all of them. The repertoire includes about 89,000 clones, approximately 94% of them detected once, and 0.24% sits in the top ten. Germline lookup yields CDR1 SEHNR and CDR2 FQNEAQ (reference sequence). V was pared by 2 bases and J by 4 bases, with 2 bases of the junction left unmatched. This CDR3 contains 14 residues. Sequencing was done on a sample of T cells isolated from PBMCs. V gene TRBV7-9 combines with J gene TRBJ2-7; 10 nucleotides match TRBD2. The source of this sequence is a human donor in good health. The CDR3 loop is CASSLLAGVYEQYF. In nucleotides, the CDR3 is TGTGCCAGCAGCTTACTAGCGGGAGTTTACGAGCAGTACTTC.